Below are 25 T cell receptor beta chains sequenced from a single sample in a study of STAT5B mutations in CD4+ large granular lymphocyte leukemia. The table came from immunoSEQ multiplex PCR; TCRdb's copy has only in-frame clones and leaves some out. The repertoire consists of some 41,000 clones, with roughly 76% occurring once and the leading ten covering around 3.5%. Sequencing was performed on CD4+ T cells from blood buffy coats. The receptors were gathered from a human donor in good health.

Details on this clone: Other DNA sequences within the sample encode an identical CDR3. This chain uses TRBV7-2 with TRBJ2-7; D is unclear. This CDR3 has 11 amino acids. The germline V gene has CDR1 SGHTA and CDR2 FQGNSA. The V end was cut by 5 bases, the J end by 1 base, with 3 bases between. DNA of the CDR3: TGTGCCAGCAGCCCTTCCTACGAGCAGTACTTC. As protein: CASSPSYEQYF.

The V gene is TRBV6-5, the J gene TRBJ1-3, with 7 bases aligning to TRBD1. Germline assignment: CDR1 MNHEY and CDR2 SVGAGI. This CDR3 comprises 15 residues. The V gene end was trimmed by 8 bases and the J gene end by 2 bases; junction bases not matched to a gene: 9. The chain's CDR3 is CASGSGQSPGNTIYF. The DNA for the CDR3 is TGTGCCAGCGGCTCGGGACAGTCACCTGGAAACACCATATATTTT.

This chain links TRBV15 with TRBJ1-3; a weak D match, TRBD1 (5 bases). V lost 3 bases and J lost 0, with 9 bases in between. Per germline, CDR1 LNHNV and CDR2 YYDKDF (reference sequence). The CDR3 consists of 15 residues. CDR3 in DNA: TGTGCCACCAGCAGGGGGACGGGCTCTGGAAACACCATATATTTT. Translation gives CATSRGTGSGNTIYF.

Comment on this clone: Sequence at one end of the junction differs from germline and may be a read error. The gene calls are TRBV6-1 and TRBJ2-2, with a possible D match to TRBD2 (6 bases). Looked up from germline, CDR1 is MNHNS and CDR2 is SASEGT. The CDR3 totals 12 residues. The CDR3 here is CASSEAVGGLFF. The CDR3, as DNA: TGTGCCAGCAGTGAAGCGGTGGGGGGGCTGTTTTTT.

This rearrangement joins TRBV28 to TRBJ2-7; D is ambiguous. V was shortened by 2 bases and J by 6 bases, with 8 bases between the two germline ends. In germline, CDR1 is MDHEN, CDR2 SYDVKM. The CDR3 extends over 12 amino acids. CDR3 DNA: TGTGCCAGCAGTTTAGGAATCTTCGAGCAGTACTTC. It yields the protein CASSLGIFEQYF. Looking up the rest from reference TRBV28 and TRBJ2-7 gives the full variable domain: DVKVTQSSRYLVKRTGEKVFLECVQDMDHENMFWYRQDPGLGLRLIYFSYDVKMKEKGDIPEGYSVSREKKERFSLILESASTNQTSMYLCASSLGIFEQYFGPGTRLTVT.

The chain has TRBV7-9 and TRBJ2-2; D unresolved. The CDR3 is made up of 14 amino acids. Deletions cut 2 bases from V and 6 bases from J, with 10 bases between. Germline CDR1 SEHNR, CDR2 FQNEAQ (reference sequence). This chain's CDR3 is CASSLRGAAGELFF. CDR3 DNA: TGTGCCAGCAGCTTACGAGGAGCCGCCGGGGAGCTGTTTTTT.

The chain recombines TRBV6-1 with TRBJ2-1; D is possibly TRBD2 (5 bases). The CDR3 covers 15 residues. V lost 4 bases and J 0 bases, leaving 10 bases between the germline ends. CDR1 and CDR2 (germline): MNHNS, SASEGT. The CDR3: CASSGAASSYNEQFF. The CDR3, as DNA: TGTGCCAGCAGTGGAGCGGCGAGCTCCTACAATGAGCAGTTCTTC.

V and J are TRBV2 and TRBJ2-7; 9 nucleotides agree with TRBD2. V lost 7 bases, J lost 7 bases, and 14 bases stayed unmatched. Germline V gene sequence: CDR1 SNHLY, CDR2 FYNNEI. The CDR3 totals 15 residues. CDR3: CASMRAGGPSEEQYF. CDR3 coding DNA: TGTGCCAGCATGAGGGCGGGAGGGCCCTCGGAGGAGCAGTACTTC.

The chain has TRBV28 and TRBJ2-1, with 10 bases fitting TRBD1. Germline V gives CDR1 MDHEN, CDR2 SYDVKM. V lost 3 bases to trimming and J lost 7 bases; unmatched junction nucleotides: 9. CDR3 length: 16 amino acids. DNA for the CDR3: TGTGCCAGCAGTTTGTCCGGGACAGGGGCGAGGAATGAGCAGTTCTTC. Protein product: CASSLSGTGARNEQFF.

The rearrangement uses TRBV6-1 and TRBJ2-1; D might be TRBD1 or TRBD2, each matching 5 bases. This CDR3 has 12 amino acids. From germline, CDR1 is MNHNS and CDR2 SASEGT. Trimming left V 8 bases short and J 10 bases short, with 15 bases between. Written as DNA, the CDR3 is TGTGCCAGCCGACATTTATGGGGGGAGCAGTTCTTC. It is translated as CASRHLWGEQFF.

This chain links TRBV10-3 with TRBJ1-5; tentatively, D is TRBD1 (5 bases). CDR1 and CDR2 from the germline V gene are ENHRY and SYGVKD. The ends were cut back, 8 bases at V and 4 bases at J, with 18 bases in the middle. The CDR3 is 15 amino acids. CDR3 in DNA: TGTGCCATCCGGCCGGGGCAGACTACTAATCAGCCCCAGCATTTT. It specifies CAIRPGQTTNQPQHF.

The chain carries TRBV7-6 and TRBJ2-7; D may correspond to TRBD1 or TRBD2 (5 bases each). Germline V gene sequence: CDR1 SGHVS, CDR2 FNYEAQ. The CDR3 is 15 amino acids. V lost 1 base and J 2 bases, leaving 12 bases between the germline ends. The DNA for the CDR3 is TGTGCCAGCAGCTTAGAAGGGACGGGCCCCTACGAGCAGTACTTC. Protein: CASSLEGTGPYEQYF.

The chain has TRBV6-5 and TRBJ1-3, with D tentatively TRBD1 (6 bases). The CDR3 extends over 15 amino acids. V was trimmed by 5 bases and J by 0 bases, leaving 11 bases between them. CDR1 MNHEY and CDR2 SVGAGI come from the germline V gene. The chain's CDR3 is CASSTGLGSGNTIYF. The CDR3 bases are TGTGCCAGCAGTACAGGGTTGGGCTCTGGAAACACCATATATTTT.

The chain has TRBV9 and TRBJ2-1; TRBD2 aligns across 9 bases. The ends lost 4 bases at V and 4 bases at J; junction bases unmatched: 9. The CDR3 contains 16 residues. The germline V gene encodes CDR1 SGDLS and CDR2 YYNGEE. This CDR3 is CASSPRGGGAYNEQFF. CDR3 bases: TGTGCCAGCAGCCCCCGGGGCGGGGGGGCTTACAATGAGCAGTTCTTC.

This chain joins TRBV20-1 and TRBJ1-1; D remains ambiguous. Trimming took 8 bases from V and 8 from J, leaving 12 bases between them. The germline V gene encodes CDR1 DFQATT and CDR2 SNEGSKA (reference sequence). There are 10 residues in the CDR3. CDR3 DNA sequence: TGCAGTCCCCCTCTATGGGAAGCTTTCTTT. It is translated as CSPPLWEAFF.

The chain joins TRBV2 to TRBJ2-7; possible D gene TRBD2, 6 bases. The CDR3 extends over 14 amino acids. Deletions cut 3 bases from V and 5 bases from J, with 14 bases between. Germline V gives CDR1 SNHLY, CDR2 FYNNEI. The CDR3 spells CASSERGGTDEQYF. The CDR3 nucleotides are TGTGCCAGCAGTGAGCGGGGAGGCACGGACGAGCAGTACTTC.

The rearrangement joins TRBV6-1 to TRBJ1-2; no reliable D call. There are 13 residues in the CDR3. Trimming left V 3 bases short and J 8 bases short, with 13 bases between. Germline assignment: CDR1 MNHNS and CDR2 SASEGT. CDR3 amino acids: CASSEGRIEGYTF. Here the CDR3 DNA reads TGTGCCAGCAGTGAGGGGAGGATTGAGGGCTACACCTTC.

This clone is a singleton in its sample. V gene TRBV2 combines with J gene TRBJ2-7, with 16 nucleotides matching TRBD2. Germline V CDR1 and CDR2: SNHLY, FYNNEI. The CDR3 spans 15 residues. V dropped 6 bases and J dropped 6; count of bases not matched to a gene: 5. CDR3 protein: CASRAGLAGGGEQYF. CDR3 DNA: TGTGCCAGCAGAGCGGGACTAGCGGGGGGGGGCGAGCAGTACTTC.

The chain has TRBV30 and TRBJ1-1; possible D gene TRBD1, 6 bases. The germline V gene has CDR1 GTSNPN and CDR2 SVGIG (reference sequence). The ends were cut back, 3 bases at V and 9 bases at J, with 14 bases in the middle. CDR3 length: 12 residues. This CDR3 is CAWSYLRGQAFF. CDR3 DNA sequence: TGTGCCTGGAGCTATCTTCGGGGGCAAGCTTTCTTT.

The CDR3: CAWSRRGTEAFF. DNA of the CDR3: TGTGCCTGGAGTAGGCGTGGTACTGAAGCTTTCTTT. The chain joins TRBV30 to TRBJ1-1; no clear D gene. Trimming cost V 2 bases and J 5 bases, with 9 bases left between them. CDR3 length equals 12 residues. Germline values: CDR1 GTSNPN, CDR2 SVGIG (reference sequence).

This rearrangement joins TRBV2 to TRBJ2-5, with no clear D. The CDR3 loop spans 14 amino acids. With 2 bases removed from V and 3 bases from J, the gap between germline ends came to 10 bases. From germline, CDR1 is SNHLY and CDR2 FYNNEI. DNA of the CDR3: TGTGCCAGCAGTGAATGGGTAAAAGAAGAGACCCAGTACTTC. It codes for CASSEWVKEETQYF.

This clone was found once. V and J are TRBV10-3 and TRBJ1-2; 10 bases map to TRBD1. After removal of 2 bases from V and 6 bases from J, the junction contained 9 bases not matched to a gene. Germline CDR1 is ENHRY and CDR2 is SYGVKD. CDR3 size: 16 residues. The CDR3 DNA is TGTGCCATCAGTGAGGACAGGGGGCGCGATAGGAATGGCTACACCTTC. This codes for CAISEDRGRDRNGYTF.

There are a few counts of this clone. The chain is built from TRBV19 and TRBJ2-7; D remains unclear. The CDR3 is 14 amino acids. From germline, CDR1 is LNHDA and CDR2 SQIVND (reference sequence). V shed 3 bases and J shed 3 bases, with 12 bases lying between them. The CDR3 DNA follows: TGTGCCAGTAGTATCTATCTTTGGGTCTACGAGCAGTACTTC. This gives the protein CASSIYLWVYEQYF.

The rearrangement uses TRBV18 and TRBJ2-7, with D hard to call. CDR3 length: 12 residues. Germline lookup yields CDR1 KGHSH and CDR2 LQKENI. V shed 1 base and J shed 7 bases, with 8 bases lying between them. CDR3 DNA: TGTGCCAGCTCACCACAATCGAATGAGCAGTACTTC. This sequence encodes CASSPQSNEQYF.

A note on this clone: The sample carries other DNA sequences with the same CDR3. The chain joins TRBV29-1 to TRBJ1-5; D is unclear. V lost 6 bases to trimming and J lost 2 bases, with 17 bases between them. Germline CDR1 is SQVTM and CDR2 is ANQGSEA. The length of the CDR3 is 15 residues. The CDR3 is CSVADGLLGNQPQHF. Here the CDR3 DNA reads TGCAGCGTCGCAGACGGCCTCTTAGGCAATCAGCCCCAGCATTTT.